The present T cell receptor (beta chain) was sequenced within a study of PD-1 blockade in classical Hodgkin lymphoma. Turning to the study itself: The patients were dosed with nivolumab 3 mg/kg, infused intravenously every 2 weeks. The study's findings and limits: Those starting nivolumab under 1 year post-ASCT were excluded. Complete responders' diversity at baseline resembled that of newly diagnosed patients. Baseline TCR diversity was reportedly lower in newly diagnosed patients than healthy donors.

The repertoire was sequenced with immunoSEQ multiplex PCR; TCRdb's copy has only in-frame clones and lacks some. Among just over 50,000 clones listed, 73% were seen once. Every patient was affected by relapse after autologous stem cell transplantation, while exposure to brentuximab vedotin was not uniform. Germline CDR1 and CDR2: SGHTA and FQGNSA. The CDR3 loop spans 14 amino acids. Deletions cut 0 bases from V and 5 bases from J, with 10 bases between. Comment on this clone: Antigen: not known.

The sequencing used peripheral blood mononuclear cells (PBMCs), collected before the second cycle of nivolumab. This sequence joins TRBV7-2 and TRBJ1-2; no clear D. This TCR was sampled from a human donor with classical Hodgkin lymphoma. The CDR3 here is CASSLAGISYGYTF. DNA of the CDR3: TGTGCCAGCAGCTTAGCCGGGATCTCATATGGCTACACCTTC. Together with reference TRBV7-2 and TRBJ1-2, the CDR3 gives the full variable domain: GAGVSQSPSNKVTEKGKDVELRCDPISGHTALYWYRQSLGQGLEFLIYFQGNSAPDKSGLPSDRFSAERTGGSVSTLTIQRTQQEDSAVYLCASSLAGISYGYTFGSGTRLTVV.